These 27 T cell receptor beta chains were sequenced from one sample in a study of circulating tumor DNA in untreated peripheral T-cell lymphoma. The method was immunoSEQ multiplex PCR; TCRdb's version includes in-frame clones alone and lacks a portion of them. The sample records about 10,000 clones, around 76% being singletons. Sequenced input: tumor tissue. These receptors all come from a human donor with peripheral T-cell lymphoma.

This clone has a handful of counts. The V call is TRBV15, the J call TRBJ2-1, with 7 bases lining up with TRBD2. This CDR3 is 18 amino acids long. Germline CDR1 and CDR2: LNHNV and YYDKDF (reference sequence). V shed 3 bases, J shed 3 bases, and the junction held 14 bases outside the gene matches. The CDR3, as DNA: TGTGCCACCAGCAGTCCATTTTGGGGGGGATCCTTCTACAATGAGCAGTTCTTC. As protein: CATSSPFWGGSFYNEQFF.

The chain combines TRBV19 with TRBJ2-5; D not certain. This CDR3 region has 14 residues. Trimming stripped 0 bases from V and 3 bases from J, with 8 bases between. Germline CDR1 is LNHDA and CDR2 is SQIVND (reference sequence). CDR3 DNA: TGTGCCAGTAGTATAGATCAGGCGGAAGAGACCCAGTACTTC. Encoded protein: CASSIDQAEETQYF.

This chain joins TRBV11-3 and TRBJ2-5; no reliable D call. Trimming shortened V by 5 bases and J by 2 bases, and 15 bases separated the two germline ends. There are 15 residues in the CDR3. The germline V gene has CDR1 SGHNT and CDR2 YENEEA. CDR3: CASSLNSAGQETQYF. The CDR3 DNA reads as TGTGCCAGCAGCCTAAATTCGGCAGGACAAGAGACCCAGTACTTC.

The V call is TRBV6-8, the J call TRBJ2-3; TRBD1 aligns across 7 bases. J lost 0 bases, V lost 11 bases, and 5 bases had no gene match. Germline V gene lookup returns CDR1 MNHGY and CDR2 SAAAGT. The CDR3 has 13 amino acids. The DNA of the CDR3 is TGTGCCGTCTGGGACAGAAGCACAGATACGCAGTATTTT. This encodes CAVWDRSTDTQYF.

The chain carries TRBV19 and TRBJ2-2, with 7 bases aligning to TRBD1. The CDR3 runs to 15 residues. The germline V gene has CDR1 LNHDA and CDR2 SQIVND (reference sequence). The junction had 3 bases not matched to a gene; V was cut back by 5 bases and J by 0 bases. CDR3 protein: CASSYGTANTGELFF. CDR3 bases: TGTGCCAGTAGTTACGGGACAGCGAACACCGGGGAGCTGTTTTTT.

The DNA for the CDR3 is TGTGCCAGCAGCTTAGACTTCCTCGGTACCGGGGAGCTGTTTTTT. This codes for CASSLDFLGTGELFF. This chain connects TRBV11-3 to TRBJ2-2, with D unclear. The CDR3 has 15 residues. Trimming left V 0 bases short and J 5 bases short, with 10 bases between. Germline assignment: CDR1 SGHNT and CDR2 YENEEA.

The chain is built from TRBV30 and TRBJ2-7; D might be TRBD2 (6 bases). V shed 5 bases and J shed 1 base, with 12 bases lying between them. The V gene's germline CDR1 is GTSNPN and CDR2 SVGIG (reference sequence). The CDR3 length is 13 residues. In DNA form, the CDR3 reads TGTGCCTGGGAGGGGACTTATTCCTACGAGCAGTACTTC. Its protein is CAWEGTYSYEQYF.

The chain links TRBV6-8 to TRBJ1-4; no firm D call. This CDR3 contains 14 residues. The germline CDR1 and CDR2 sequences are MNHGY and SAAAGT. Trimming removed 0 bases from V and 4 bases from J, with 6 bases in between. The CDR3 protein is CASSYSGINEKLFF. Here the CDR3 DNA reads TGTGCCAGCAGTTACTCGGGGATTAATGAAAAACTGTTTTTT.

The chain recombines TRBV5-1 with TRBJ2-7, with 7 bases identical to TRBD2. V lost 1 base to trimming and J lost 0 bases; unmatched junction nucleotides: 13. CDR1 SGHRS and CDR2 YFSETQ come from the germline V gene. This CDR3 spans 18 amino acids. CDR3 nucleotide sequence: TGCGCCAGCAGCTTGTCTACGGTGGGAGCGGGGTTCTCCTACGAGCAGTACTTC. It is translated as CASSLSTVGAGFSYEQYF.

This clone occurred a few times. This sequence joins TRBV6-8 and TRBJ2-5, with D possibly TRBD1 on 6 matching bases. The CDR3 covers 13 residues. With 7 bases removed from V and 5 bases from J, the gap between germline ends came to 14 bases. CDR1 MNHGY and CDR2 SAAAGT come from the germline V gene. The CDR3 loop is CASILDDRETQYF. The CDR3, as DNA: TGTGCCAGCATATTAGACGACAGGGAGACCCAGTACTTC.

The J gene is TRBJ1-5, the V gene TRBV10-2, with D possibly TRBD1 on 5 matching bases. The CDR3 covers 16 residues. Germline V gives CDR1 WSHSY, CDR2 SAAADI. V gave up 2 bases and J gave up 6 bases, with 17 bases separating them. CDR3 coding DNA: TGCGCCAGCAGTGAGGGAAGGGGCATTTTTTTTCAGCCCCAGCATTTT. Its protein is CASSEGRGIFFQPQHF.

The genes are TRBV2 and TRBJ1-2, with 7 nucleotides matching TRBD1. Per the germline V gene, CDR1 is SNHLY and CDR2 is FYNNEI. J was trimmed by 4 bases and V by 4 bases; bases with no gene match: 3. This CDR3 comprises 13 residues. The CDR3 nucleotides are TGTGCCAGCAGTGGACAGGGCGGCTATGGCTACACCTTC. Its translation is CASSGQGGYGYTF.

This rearrangement joins TRBV5-1 to TRBJ2-1; TRBD1 matches 7 bases. The CDR3 contains 14 residues. After removal of 2 bases from V and 6 bases from J, the junction contained 5 bases not matched to a gene. Germline assignment: CDR1 SGHRS and CDR2 YFSETQ. The CDR3 protein is CASSFSQGVNEQFF. CDR3 nucleotide sequence: TGCGCCAGCAGCTTCTCCCAGGGGGTCAATGAGCAGTTCTTC.

V usage is TRBV6-8 and J usage is TRBJ2-5; 7 nucleotides match TRBD1. V was clipped by 5 bases and J by 2 bases; unmatched bases: 2. The CDR3 is 13 amino acids. Germline values: CDR1 MNHGY, CDR2 SAAAGT. The CDR3 is CASSPGQQETQYF. Written as DNA, the CDR3 is TGTGCCAGCAGTCCGGGACAGCAAGAGACCCAGTACTTC.

The chain carries TRBV11-1 and TRBJ2-5; weak D call: TRBD2 (6 bases). Trimming removed 5 bases from V and 4 bases from J, with 17 bases in between. The CDR3 length is 15 residues. Germline V lookup: CDR1 SGHAT, CDR2 FQDESV (reference sequence). In nucleotides, the CDR3 is TGTGCCAGCAGCCCTGACGGAGGGCTAGGAGAGACCCAGTACTTC. The encoded protein is CASSPDGGLGETQYF. Based on the CDR3 plus reference TRBV11-1 and TRBJ2-5, the full variable domain is EAEVAQSPRYKITEKSQAVAFWCDPISGHATLYWYRQILGQGPELLVQFQDESVVDDSQLPKDRFSAERLKGVDSTLKIQPAELGDSAMYLCASSPDGGLGETQYFGPGTRLLVL.

J is TRBJ2-7 and V is TRBV11-3, with TRBD2 as a possible D gene (5 bases). Trimming shortened V by 0 bases and J by 3 bases, and 9 bases separated the two germline ends. This CDR3 is 14 amino acids long. Germline assignment: CDR1 SGHNT and CDR2 YENEEA. This CDR3 is CASSLDRGLYEQYF. CDR3 in DNA: TGTGCCAGCAGCTTAGATCGGGGTCTCTACGAGCAGTACTTC.

V is TRBV18 and J is TRBJ2-7; D is unclear. Germline CDR1 is KGHSH and CDR2 is LQKENI. V gave up 0 bases and J gave up 4 bases, with 7 bases separating them. There are 13 residues in the CDR3. In DNA form, the CDR3 reads TGTGCCAGCTCACCACCGGGCGGTTACGAGCAGTACTTC. It translates to CASSPPGGYEQYF.

In this sample, this clone turned up once. This sequence joins TRBV10-2 and TRBJ2-5; no clear D. The CDR3 has 13 amino acids. The germline CDR1 and CDR2 sequences are WSHSY and SAAADI. The germline V and J ends were trimmed by 2 bases and 4 bases, with 8 bases remaining between them. DNA of the CDR3: TGCGCCAGCAGTGAGATCGGTGCAGAGACCCAGTACTTC. It encodes CASSEIGAETQYF.

The chain has TRBV1 and TRBJ2-2; TRBD2, the table's D call, lacks a check against the DNA. TRBV1 is labeled a pseudogene. This CDR3 is 17 amino acids long. The CDR3 sequence: CASSQGWVDSRTGELFF. The CDR3 nucleotides are TGCGCCAGCAGCCAAGGGTGGGTGGACTCTCGCACCGGGGAGCTGTTTTTT.

This clone was observed a few times. The chain joins TRBV9 to TRBJ1-2; TRBD1 might be the D (5 bases). CDR1 is SGDLS, CDR2 YYNGEE, per germline. V was pared by 5 bases and J by 4 bases, with 18 bases between. The CDR3 covers 15 residues. The CDR3 sequence: CASSPPVRGVYGYTF. The CDR3 DNA is TGTGCCAGCAGTCCCCCCGTTAGGGGAGTCTATGGCTACACCTTC.

This sequence joins TRBV7-6 and TRBJ2-2; D is perhaps TRBD2 (5 bases). CDR3 length: 15 amino acids. With 5 bases removed from V and 4 bases from J, the gap between germline ends came to 14 bases. Germline V gene lookup returns CDR1 SGHVS and CDR2 FNYEAQ. The CDR3 DNA sequence: TGTGCCAGCAGCCGGGCGGCTAGCCTCACCGGGGAGCTGTTTTTT. Protein sequence: CASSRAASLTGELFF. Based on the CDR3 plus reference TRBV7-6 and TRBJ2-2, the full variable domain is GAGVSQSPRYKVTKRGQDVALRCDPISGHVSLYWYRQALGQGPEFLTYFNYEAQQDKSGLPNDRFSAERPEGSISTLTIQRTEQRDSAMYRCASSRAASLTGELFFGEGSRLTVL.

The chain couples TRBV28 to TRBJ2-7, with 10 bases aligning to TRBD2. V shed 7 bases and J 2 bases; nucleotides not matched to a gene: 11. Germline V gives CDR1 MDHEN, CDR2 SYDVKM. This CDR3 comprises 16 residues. CDR3 sequence: CASTPLSGGAPYEQYF. Here the CDR3 DNA reads TGTGCCAGCACTCCTCTCAGCGGGGGGGCCCCCTACGAGCAGTACTTC. Complete variable domain (other parts from reference TRBV28 and TRBJ2-7): DVKVTQSSRYLVKRTGEKVFLECVQDMDHENMFWYRQDPGLGLRLIYFSYDVKMKEKGDIPEGYSVSREKKERFSLILESASTNQTSMYLCASTPLSGGAPYEQYFGPGTRLTVT.

This chain uses TRBV11-3 with TRBJ1-2; 7 bases fit TRBD1. This CDR3 is 14 amino acids long. Germline CDR1 reads SGHNT; CDR2 reads YENEEA. J lost 3 bases, V lost 5 bases, and 6 bases had no gene match. The DNA for the CDR3 is TGTGCCAGCAGCCATGGCCAGGGGGACTATGGCTACACCTTC. Translated, it gives CASSHGQGDYGYTF.

Only a few counts were recorded for this clone. The chain combines TRBV28 with TRBJ2-1, with D perhaps matching TRBD1 (6 bases). Germline V gene data show CDR1 as MDHEN and CDR2 as SYDVKM. The V end lost 6 bases, the J end lost 7 bases, and 16 bases lay between the germline ends. The CDR3 totals 14 residues. Written as DNA, the CDR3 is TGTGCCAGCAGCCTAGTTACAGGGTATAATGAGCAGTTCTTC. It yields the protein CASSLVTGYNEQFF.

This clone appeared a few times. This chain links TRBV6-1 with TRBJ2-1, with unresolved D. Trimming took 1 base from V and 8 from J, leaving 6 bases between them. Germline assignment: CDR1 MNHNS and CDR2 SASEGT. There are 12 residues in the CDR3. In DNA form, the CDR3 reads TGTGCCAGCAGTGAAGGGTGGGATGAGCAGTTCTTC. It encodes CASSEGWDEQFF.

This sequence joins TRBV29-1 and TRBJ1-1, with 7 bases aligning to TRBD1. The CDR3 runs to 14 residues. With 0 bases clipped from V and 11 bases from J, the junction kept 12 bases outside the gene matches. Germline lookup yields CDR1 SQVTM and CDR2 ANQGSEA. Here the CDR3 DNA reads TGCAGCGTTGAAGATCTCAGACAGGGCAGGACGGCTTTCTTT. Translating it yields CSVEDLRQGRTAFF.

V is TRBV1 and J is TRBJ2-2; TRBD1 is the table's D call and was not checked against the DNA. TRBV1 is noted as a pseudogene. There are 17 residues in the CDR3. CDR3 nucleotides: TGCGCCAGCAGCCAAGGCCCCCGGGACAGGGAGTCCGGGGAGCTGTTTTTT. Amino acid sequence: CASSQGPRDRESGELFF.